Here is one T cell receptor beta chain with its context. No antigen is known for it. The data are from a study of blood T cells in healthy people across ages. The CDR3 has 15 residues. The ends lost 4 bases at V and 11 bases at J; junction bases unmatched: 12. Germline CDR1 DFQATT, CDR2 SNEGSKA (reference sequence). Study-wide findings and caveats: Both naive CD4+ cell counts and diversity were greater in long-lived donors than in aged donors.

PCR was performed a second time for about 7 to 12 cycles using a sample-barcoded 5' primer and a J-beta primer mix. TCRdb analysed the 5' RACE reads with MiXCR anew, one entry per CDR3 protein. The sample lists roughly 800,000 distinct CDR3 sequences, 55% to 70% occurring once. The source of this sequence is a man in his thirties or forties in good health. The sequencing sample was made of blood. This rearrangement joins TRBV20-1 to TRBJ1-6; 9 nucleotides agree with TRBD1. The CDR3 DNA reads as TGCAGTGCTAAAACCCCGGGACAGGGTATTACACCCCTCCACTTT. This codes for CSAKTPGQGITPLHF.